This T cell receptor beta chain was recorded in a study of blood T cell repertoires in COVID-19. About the research overall: Sites across the United States, Italy and Spain contributed samples from acute and convalescent COVID-19.

In the authors' methods: Scientists estimated how many nucleated cells there were by amplifying reference gene primers. TCRdb keeps only in-frame clones here, not all; method: immunoSEQ multiplex PCR. V, J and clone size are taken as reported in that table, and D and trimming were inferred from the DNA itself. The data contain more than 95,000 clones, 70% to 85% of them singletons. The CDR3 is 13 residues long. Per germline, CDR1 GTSNPN and CDR2 SVGIG (reference sequence). V was trimmed by 0 bases and J by 0 bases, leaving 5 bases between them. This receptor was identified in a woman at least 80 years old with active or convalescent COVID-19. The chain uses TRBV30 and TRBJ1-1; D gene ambiguous. Sequencing was done on a sample of peripheral blood. CDR3: CAWSVLMNTEAFF. The CDR3 DNA sequence: TGTGCCTGGAGTGTTCTAATGAACACTGAAGCTTTCTTT.